Listed below are T cell receptor beta chains from one sample, sequenced in a study of cytomegalovirus exposure and HLA in healthy donors. The repertoire was sequenced with immunoSEQ multiplex PCR; TCRdb's copy has only in-frame clones and lacks some. There are 150,000 to 200,000 clones in the sample; roughly 83% occur only once, and 1.6% lies in the top ten. The sample comprised PBMCs. The receptors were gathered from a woman aged 50 to 60 in good health and CMV-seronegative. The CDR3 runs from the conserved cysteine through the conserved F or W. The D gene is left open where the match is weak.

cdr3_aa v_call d_call j_call
CASSQMSGVTEAFF TRBV4-3 . TRBJ1-1
CASSSWDRGNYEQYF TRBV5-4 TRBD1 TRBJ2-7
CASSPSGRASGEQYF TRBV7-6 TRBD2 TRBJ2-7
CASSLETALAYEQYF TRBV28 . TRBJ2-7
CASSPLQGEAEAFF TRBV18 . TRBJ1-1
CAISESTSGNYEQYF TRBV10-3 TRBD2 .
CASSWTGDSNQPQHF TRBV4-2 TRBD1 TRBJ1-5
CASSFSGGAETQYF TRBV7-3 . TRBJ2-5
CASSVLTALMNTEAFF TRBV9 . TRBJ1-1
CSAGGAQDQPQHF TRBV29-1 . TRBJ1-5
CASSYGNYGYTF TRBV6-5 . TRBJ1-2
CASSPPGTTNYGYTF TRBV7-2 . TRBJ1-2
CASSSQGVSTDTQYF TRBV7-9 TRBD1 TRBJ2-3
CASSQRGGGVKTQYF TRBV13 TRBD2 TRBJ2-5
CASSQATARASGNTIYF TRBV4-2 . TRBJ1-3
CASSIPSGGLNTEAFF TRBV19 . TRBJ1-1
CATSRDFRTGDGYTF TRBV15 TRBD1 TRBJ1-2
CASSLAVAGAFNEQFF TRBV5-1 TRBD2 TRBJ2-1
CASSPRTGYYGYTF TRBV6-6 TRBD1 TRBJ1-2
CASSHLDRATGELFF TRBV18 TRBD1 TRBJ2-2
CASTETGVPYEQYF TRBV2 TRBD1 TRBJ2-7
CASSRTDTEAFF TRBV18 . TRBJ1-1
CASSSSGTGGSRNTIYF TRBV28 TRBD1 TRBJ1-3
CASSQGASSPSQETQYF TRBV4-2 . TRBJ2-5
CASSREASGETQYF TRBV4-2 TRBD2 TRBJ2-5
CATSRGRVNTEAFF TRBV15 . TRBJ1-1
CASSSDGTGGEAFF TRBV7-9 TRBD1 TRBJ1-1
CASSSRTSGITGELFF TRBV7-9 TRBD2 TRBJ2-2
CATSSGLAGVLDHEQYF TRBV15 TRBD2 TRBJ2-7
CASSDWTRSSYEQYF TRBV19 TRBD2 TRBJ2-7
CATSTKTVLGYGYTF TRBV15 . TRBJ1-2
CASSGQGRTGELFF TRBV5-1 TRBD1 TRBJ2-2
CASSASGSYREQYF TRBV5-1 . TRBJ2-7